This paragraph reports one T cell receptor (beta chain). Its target antigen remains unknown. The sample holds no much larger clone one base away, and base qualities are not on file. This sample is part of a study of T cell responses to AZD1222 COVID-19 vaccine (dated by TCRdb to about 2021). Regarding the complete study: AZD1222 recipients whose second dose came at about 4 weeks and those whose second dose came at about 12 weeks were combined into one group, since spike-specific TCR depth and breadth did not differ between the two schedules. TCR sequencing covered some 240 trial participants: 207 given two doses of AZD1222 and 26 given two doses of MenACWY control vaccine. Trial participants were enrolled into age subgroups of 18-55, 56-69 and 70-plus years, which contained about 160, 30 and 59 TCR-sequenced participants, respectively. General findings and caveats noted by the study authors: The 56-69-year group was small, and its depth increase did not reach significance, likely because of low power. A significant rise in spike-specific TCR breadth and depth was observed after two AZD1222 doses relative to day 0 and relative to MenACWY recipients. Vaccine-associated CD4 TCRs spanned the whole spike protein, with dominant responses in regions 160-218 and 743-854. Because no day 14 peak-response samples were available, repertoires were characterized only after the peak T cell response. Most participants were white British and females outnumbered males, and the authors suggested that clonal diversity may have been underestimated. Conclusions about previously exposed vaccinees are limited because only five to seven AZD1222 recipients were SARS-CoV-2 seropositive at baseline. Reportedly, close to half of the unique spike-specific TCRs recognized epitopes lying outside the regions that are mutated in the B.1.351 and B.1.1.7 variants.

The time point label for this specimen denotes: baseline before first vaccination. The vaccinee samples were drawn from two UK trials, COV001 and COV002, one of which was a single-blind randomized controlled phase 2/3 trial testing AZD1222 (ChAdOx1 nCoV-19) in healthy adults. For TCRbeta chain sequencing, PBMC samples from trial participants were taken at day 0 and at day 28 after the second dose. The CDR3 regions of human TCRbeta chains were subjected to immunosequencing. Per the source publication's procedure: TCRs in the repertoires were matched against a reference library of SARS-CoV-2-specific TCRs that had been generated with the MIRA antigen-specificity platform. Breadth was defined as the fraction of unique TCRs that were SARS-CoV-2-associated. Depth was defined as the fraction of total T cells that were SARS-CoV-2-associated. Each spike-specific TCR was assigned to its reactive spike region and to a CD4 or CD8 class using the MIRA data. Log10-transformed breadth and depth values were compared by one-way ANOVA with Sidak's multiple comparisons tests. Sourced from immuneACCESS, this table was stored by TCRdb with only in-frame sequences that have V and J called. A share of the clones is absent; for the studies checked, an unresolved V gene accounts for under half, and the remainder has no known explanation. For V, J and clone size, that table is used; D and trimming come from the DNA. Across this sample there are approximately 170,000 clones, with around 93% seen only once. The ten largest make up 4.4% of the sample.

Sample: peripheral blood, taken on day 0 of AZD1222 vaccination. The source is an adult in good health.

The CDR3 protein sequence reads: CASRPSSGNTIYF. The sequenced DNA: TGTGCCAGCCGACCGAGCTCTGGAAACACCATATATTTT. The chain is made from TRBV5-8 and TRBJ1-3; no D gene call is confident. The germline V gene encodes CDR1 SGHTS and CDR2 YDEGEE. V is clipped by 7 bases and J by 0 bases, and the sequence between their germline boundaries is 8 bases long. Its CDR3 holds 13 amino acids, cysteine through phenylalanine. Only the CDR3 DNA is retained, 39 bases long and in frame from the first base. Outside the CDR3, residues come from the reference TRBV5-8 and TRBJ1-3 proteins, so the full variable domain is: EAGVTQSPTHLIKTRGQQATLRCSPISGHTSVYWYQQALGLGLQFLLWYDEGEERNRGNFPPRFSGRQFPNYSSELNVNALELEDSALYLCASRPSSGNTIYFGEGSWLTVV.